Presented here are 12 T cell receptor beta chains from one specimen sequenced in a study of T cells of healthy individuals. From the 5' RACE reads, TCRdb called clonotypes with MiXCR, one entry per CDR3 protein. The table includes 63,000 or so distinct CDR3 sequences, around 15% detected once. Receptors were obtained from a human donor in good health.

This clonotype was found many times. The rearrangement joins TRBV28 to TRBJ2-1, with 8 bases aligning to TRBD1. This CDR3 has 11 amino acids. J lost 6 bases, V lost 8 bases, and 0 bases had no gene match. Germline V gene sequence: CDR1 MDHEN, CDR2 SYDVKM. The DNA of the CDR3 is TGTGCCAGCCAGGGGGCCAATGAGCAGTTCTTC. Residues: CASQGANEQFF.

The genes are TRBV9 and TRBJ2-1, with 7 bases matching TRBD2. Trimming cost V 4 bases and J 7 bases; bases outside gene matches: 11. The CDR3 spans 15 residues. Germline V gene lookup returns CDR1 SGDLS and CDR2 YYNGEE. In nucleotides, the CDR3 is TGTGCCAGCAGCACGTCTAGCGGAGCGAAGAATGAGCAGTTCTTC. This codes for CASSTSSGAKNEQFF.

Many counts were recorded for this clonotype. The J gene is TRBJ2-3, the V gene TRBV25-1; 13 bases align to TRBD2. CDR1 and CDR2 from the germline V gene are MGHDK and SYGVNS. This CDR3 is built from 18 residues. V lost 8 bases, J lost 1 base, and 12 bases stayed unmatched. CDR3 protein: CASGGPGLAGARTDTQYF. In DNA form, the CDR3 reads TGTGCCAGCGGGGGTCCTGGACTAGCGGGAGCCCGCACAGATACGCAGTATTTT.

This clonotype has ten or more counts. For the CDR3, the DNA is TGCAGCGTTGAAGCCCAAGGCGGTGAGCAGTTCTTC. Encoded protein: CSVEAQGGEQFF. The chain recombines TRBV29-1 with TRBJ2-1; no firm D call. Trimming took off 1 base at V and 9 bases at J, with 10 bases between the two ends. The CDR3 extends over 12 amino acids. Germline CDR1 SQVTM, CDR2 ANQGSEA.

This chain links TRBV5-1 with TRBJ2-7; D may correspond to TRBD1 or TRBD2 (5 bases each). This CDR3 is built from 15 residues. The germline V gene encodes CDR1 SGHRS and CDR2 YFSETQ. Trimming cost V 5 bases and J 5 bases, with 20 bases left between them. The DNA for the CDR3 is TGCGCCAGCAGGGGTTCCGGGACCCCTTCGGACGAGCAGTACTTC. The encoded protein is CASRGSGTPSDEQYF.

V is TRBV13 and J is TRBJ1-1, with D possibly matching TRBD1 (6 bases). V dropped 2 bases and J dropped 11 bases, with 9 bases sitting between them. The CDR3 consists of 11 residues. In germline, CDR1 is PRHDT, CDR2 FYEKMQ (reference sequence). The CDR3 loop reads CASSLSGGAFF. Here the CDR3 DNA reads TGTGCCAGCAGCTTAAGCGGGGGCGCTTTCTTT.

This clonotype was counted many times. The chain is built from TRBV7-9 and TRBJ1-5, with a tentative D call TRBD1 (6 bases). The V end was cut by 1 base, the J end by 1 base, with 11 bases between. The CDR3 totals 16 residues. CDR1 and CDR2 from the germline V gene are SEHNR and FQNEAQ (reference sequence). CDR3 nucleotide sequence: TGTGCCAGCAGCTTAGTTCGGGGGCCGAGCAATCAGCCCCAGCATTTT. Protein: CASSLVRGPSNQPQHF.

With regard to this clonotype: Being one base from a much bigger clone, this may be a read error. The chain's CDR3 is CASSQGLAGVDGTGELFF. The CDR3 DNA is TGCGCCAGCAGCCAAGGACTAGCGGGAGTAGATGGCACCGGGGAGCTGTTTTTT. The chain employs TRBV4-3 and TRBJ2-2; 12 bases agree with TRBD2. CDR1 and CDR2 from the germline V gene are LGHNA and YSLEER. Trimming cost V 1 base and J 4 bases; bases outside gene matches: 7. The CDR3 runs 18 residues.

In DNA form, the CDR3 reads TGCAGCGTCGGTGGACAGGGGAGGCTCATGAACACTGAAGCTTTCTTT. It is translated as CSVGGQGRLMNTEAFF. V usage is TRBV29-1 and J usage is TRBJ1-1; 9 bases match TRBD1. Unmatched junction bases numbered 11, after V lost 6 bases and J lost 0 bases. The CDR3 has 16 amino acids. Germline lookup yields CDR1 SQVTM and CDR2 ANQGSEA.

This clonotype has at least ten counts. V is TRBV3-1 and J is TRBJ2-1, with TRBD2 identical over 14 bases. V gave up 1 base and J gave up 2 bases; unmatched junction bases: 1. The V gene's germline CDR1 is LGHDT and CDR2 YNNKEL (reference sequence). The CDR3 loop spans 17 amino acids. This chain's CDR3 is CASSQGTSGGTYNEQFF. Here the CDR3 DNA reads TGTGCCAGCAGCCAAGGGACTAGCGGGGGGACCTACAATGAGCAGTTCTTC.

This clonotype was counted only a few times. The rearrangement uses TRBV7-8 and TRBJ2-6; TRBD1 agrees at 9 bases. The germline V gene encodes CDR1 SGHVS and CDR2 FQNEAQ. Unmatched junction bases numbered 7, after V lost 7 bases and J lost 0 bases. This CDR3 contains 17 residues. CDR3 bases: TGTGCCAGCACCCTAGACAGGGGGTTCTCTGGGGCCAACGTCCTGACTTTC. It is translated as CASTLDRGFSGANVLTF.

The chain joins TRBV4-1 to TRBJ2-1; possible D gene TRBD2, 5 bases. The CDR3 length is 17 residues. Trimming stripped 0 bases from V and 0 bases from J, with 12 bases between. CDR1 MGHRA and CDR2 YSYEKL come from the germline V gene. CDR3: CASSQDPGLSSYNEQFF. DNA for the CDR3: TGCGCCAGCAGCCAAGATCCGGGGTTGAGCTCCTACAATGAGCAGTTCTTC.